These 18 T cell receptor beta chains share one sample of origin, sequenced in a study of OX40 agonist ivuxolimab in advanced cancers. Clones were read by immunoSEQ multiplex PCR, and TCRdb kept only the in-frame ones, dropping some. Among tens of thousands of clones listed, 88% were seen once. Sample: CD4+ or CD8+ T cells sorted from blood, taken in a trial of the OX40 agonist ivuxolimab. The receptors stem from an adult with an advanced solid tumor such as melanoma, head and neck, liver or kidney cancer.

CDR3 nucleotide sequence: TGTGCCAGCAGTTTAGGCGGAAGTGCGGACCACCGGAAGACAGATACGCAGTATTTT. It yields the protein CASSLGGSADHRKTDTQYF. The chain couples TRBV27 to TRBJ2-3; D not resolved. CDR3 length: 19 amino acids. Trimming removed 2 bases at V and 3 bases at J, with 24 bases between. The V gene's germline CDR1 is MNHEY and CDR2 SMNVEV (reference sequence).

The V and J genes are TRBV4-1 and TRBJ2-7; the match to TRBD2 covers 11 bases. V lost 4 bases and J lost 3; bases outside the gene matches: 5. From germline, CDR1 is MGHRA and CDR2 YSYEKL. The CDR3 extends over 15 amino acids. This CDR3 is CASSRGLAGLYEQYF. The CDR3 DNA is TGCGCCAGCAGCCGAGGACTAGCGGGCCTCTACGAGCAGTACTTC.

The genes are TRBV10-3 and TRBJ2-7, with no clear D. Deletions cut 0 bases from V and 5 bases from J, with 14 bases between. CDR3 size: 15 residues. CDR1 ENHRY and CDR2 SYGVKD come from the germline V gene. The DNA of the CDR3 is TGTGCCATCAGTGAGTCTTCCGTACCGTGGAACGAGCAGTACTTC. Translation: CAISESSVPWNEQYF.

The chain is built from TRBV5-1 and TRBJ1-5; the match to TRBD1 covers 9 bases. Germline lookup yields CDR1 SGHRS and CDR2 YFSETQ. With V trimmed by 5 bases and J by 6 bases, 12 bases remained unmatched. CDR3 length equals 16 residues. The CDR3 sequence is CASSSLPGQGPQPQHF. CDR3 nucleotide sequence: TGCGCCAGCAGTTCACTACCGGGACAGGGTCCTCAGCCCCAGCATTTT.

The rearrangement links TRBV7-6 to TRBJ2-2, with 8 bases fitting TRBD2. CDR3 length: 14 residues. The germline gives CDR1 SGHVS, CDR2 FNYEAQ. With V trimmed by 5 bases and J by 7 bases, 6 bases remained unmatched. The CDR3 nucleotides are TGTGCCAGCAGCCCCCTCAGCGGGGGCGGGGAGCTGTTTTTT. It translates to CASSPLSGGGELFF.

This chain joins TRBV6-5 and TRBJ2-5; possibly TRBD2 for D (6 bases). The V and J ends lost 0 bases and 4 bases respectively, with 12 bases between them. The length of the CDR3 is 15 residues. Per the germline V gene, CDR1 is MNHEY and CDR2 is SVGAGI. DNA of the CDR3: TGTGCCAGCAGTTACTCGATTTCGGGGGTAGAGACCCAGTACTTC. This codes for CASSYSISGVETQYF.

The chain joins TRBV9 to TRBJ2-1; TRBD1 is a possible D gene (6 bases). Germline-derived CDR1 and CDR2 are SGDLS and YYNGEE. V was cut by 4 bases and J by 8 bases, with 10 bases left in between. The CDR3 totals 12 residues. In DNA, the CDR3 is TGTGCCAGCAGCCCGACAGGACATGAGCAGTTCTTC. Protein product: CASSPTGHEQFF.

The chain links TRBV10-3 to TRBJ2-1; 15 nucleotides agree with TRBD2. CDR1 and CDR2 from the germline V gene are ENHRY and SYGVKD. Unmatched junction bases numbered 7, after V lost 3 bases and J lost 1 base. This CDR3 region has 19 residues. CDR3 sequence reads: CAISDWGLAGGASYNEQFF. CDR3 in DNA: TGTGCCATCAGTGATTGGGGACTAGCGGGAGGAGCGTCCTACAATGAGCAGTTCTTC.

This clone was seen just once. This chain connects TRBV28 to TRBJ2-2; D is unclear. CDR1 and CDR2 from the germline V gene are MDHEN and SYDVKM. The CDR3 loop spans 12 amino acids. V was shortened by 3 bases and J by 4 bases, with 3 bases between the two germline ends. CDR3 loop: CASSFGTGELFF. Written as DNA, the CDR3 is TGTGCCAGCAGTTTCGGCACCGGGGAGCTGTTTTTT.

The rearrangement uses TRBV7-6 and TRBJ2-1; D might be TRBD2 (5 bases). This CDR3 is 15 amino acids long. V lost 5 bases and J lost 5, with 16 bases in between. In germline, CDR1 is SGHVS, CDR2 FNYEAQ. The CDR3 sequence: CASSLGLFLDNEQFF. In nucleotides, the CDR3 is TGTGCCAGCAGCCTCGGACTGTTTTTAGACAATGAGCAGTTCTTC.

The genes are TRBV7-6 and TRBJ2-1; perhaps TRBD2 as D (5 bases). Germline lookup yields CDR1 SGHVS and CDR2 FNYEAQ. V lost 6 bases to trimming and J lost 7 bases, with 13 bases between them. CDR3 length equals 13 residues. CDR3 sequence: CASRRESGNEQFF. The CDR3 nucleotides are TGTGCCAGCAGACGTGAATCGGGGAATGAGCAGTTCTTC.

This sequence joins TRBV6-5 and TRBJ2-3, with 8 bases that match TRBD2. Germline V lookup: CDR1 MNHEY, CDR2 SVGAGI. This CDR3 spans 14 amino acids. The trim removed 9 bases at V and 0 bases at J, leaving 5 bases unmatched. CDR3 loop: CASRGGSSTDTQYF. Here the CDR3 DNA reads TGTGCCAGTCGCGGGGGGTCTAGCACAGATACGCAGTATTTT.

This CDR3 is CASSDPRPPYEQYF. For the CDR3, the DNA is TGTGCCAGCAGTGACCCTCGACCACCCTACGAGCAGTACTTC. The chain carries TRBV25-1 and TRBJ2-7; unclear D gene. The CDR3 loop spans 14 amino acids. The germline V and J ends were trimmed by 3 bases and 2 bases, with 11 bases remaining between them. From germline, CDR1 is MGHDK and CDR2 SYGVNS.

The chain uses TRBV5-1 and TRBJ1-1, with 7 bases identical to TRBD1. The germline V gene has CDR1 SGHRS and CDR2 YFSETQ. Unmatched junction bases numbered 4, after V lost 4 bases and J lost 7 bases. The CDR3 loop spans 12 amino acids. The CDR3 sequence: CASSATGSEAFF. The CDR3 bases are TGCGCCAGCAGCGCGACAGGGAGTGAAGCTTTCTTT. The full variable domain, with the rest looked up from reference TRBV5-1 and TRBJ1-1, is KAGVTQTPRYLIKTRGQQVTLSCSPISGHRSVSWYQQTPGQGLQFLFEYFSETQRNKGNFPGRFSGRQFSNSRSEMNVSTLELGDSALYLCASSATGSEAFFGQGTRLTVV.

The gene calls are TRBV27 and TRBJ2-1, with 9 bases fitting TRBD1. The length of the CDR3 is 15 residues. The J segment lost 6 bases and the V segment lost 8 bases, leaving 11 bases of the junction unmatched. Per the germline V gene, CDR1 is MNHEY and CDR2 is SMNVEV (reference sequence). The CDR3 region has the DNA TGTGCCAGCGTAAAGGACGGGGACAGGGCCAATGAGCAGTTCTTC. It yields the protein CASVKDGDRANEQFF.

The CDR3 DNA reads as TGTGCCACCAGCAGAGATAGGTACAGGGGGGATACTGAAGCTTTCTTT. Protein product: CATSRDRYRGDTEAFF. V usage is TRBV15 and J usage is TRBJ1-1, with TRBD1 matching 8 bases. V dropped 0 bases and J dropped 5; count of bases not matched to a gene: 8. The CDR3 runs 16 residues. From germline, CDR1 is LNHNV and CDR2 YYDKDF (reference sequence).

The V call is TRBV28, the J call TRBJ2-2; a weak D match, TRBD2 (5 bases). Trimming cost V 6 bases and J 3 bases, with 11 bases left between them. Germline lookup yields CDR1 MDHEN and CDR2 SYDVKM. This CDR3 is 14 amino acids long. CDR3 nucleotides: TGTGCCAGCAGCATGCCCGGGGACACCGGGGAGCTGTTTTTT. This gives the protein CASSMPGDTGELFF. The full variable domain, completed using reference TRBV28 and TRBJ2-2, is DVKVTQSSRYLVKRTGEKVFLECVQDMDHENMFWYRQDPGLGLRLIYFSYDVKMKEKGDIPEGYSVSREKKERFSLILESASTNQTSMYLCASSMPGDTGELFFGEGSRLTVL.

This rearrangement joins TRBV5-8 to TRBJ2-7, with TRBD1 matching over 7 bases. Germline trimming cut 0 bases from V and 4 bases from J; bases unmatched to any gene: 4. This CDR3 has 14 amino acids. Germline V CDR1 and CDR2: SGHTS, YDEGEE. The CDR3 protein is CASSLGQGWYEQYV. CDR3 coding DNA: TGTGCCAGCAGCTTGGGACAGGGTTGGTACGAGCAGTACGTC.